Sequencing of this T cell receptor beta chain was carried out in a study of long-term antiretroviral therapy in people with HIV. Run at survey level, the immunoSEQ assay was version v3.0. Clones were read by immunoSEQ multiplex PCR, and TCRdb kept only the in-frame ones, dropping some. The sample yields about 33,000 clones, roughly 96% seen once. Germline CDR1 and CDR2: SGHAT and FQDESV (reference sequence). The CDR3 runs 15 residues. The V gene lost 5 bases and the J gene lost 9 bases, with 19 bases spanning the gap. Cryopreserved PBMC samples of roughly 0.95-11 million cells were used for DNA extraction.

Material: unsorted PBMCs, obtained 6.5 to 6.6 years after starting antiretroviral therapy. The sequence came from a man in his thirties or forties with HIV. V usage is TRBV11-1 and J usage is TRBJ2-2; D may correspond to TRBD1 or TRBD2 (5 bases each). The CDR3 loop is CASSQGLGEGRELFF. The CDR3 DNA reads as TGTGCCAGCAGCCAAGGGCTGGGGGAAGGGAGGGAGCTGTTTTTT.